Listed below are T cell receptor beta chains from one sample, sequenced in a study of T cells in Graves' hyperthyroidism and ophthalmopathy. TCRdb recomputed calls from the multiplex PCR reads with MiXCR, one row per CDR3 protein. The data contain hundreds of thousands of distinct CDR3 sequences, roughly 14% of them singletons. Sample: blood. These receptors were collected from a man between 18 and 35 years old with Graves' ophthalmopathy. Each CDR3 is given with its conserved first and last residue. D genes are given only for firm matches. The size entry is marked missing in some rows and otherwise reads once, few, many or a size class.

clone_size | d_call | j_call | v_call | cdr3_nt | cdr3_aa
few | NA | TRBJ1-1 | TRBV15 | TGTGCCACCAGCAGAGGATACACTGAAGCTTTCTTT | CATSRGYTEAFF
NA | NA | TRBJ2-1 | TRBV9 | TGTGCCAGCAGCGTAGTAGGAGGGGGTGGCAATGAGCAGTTCTTC | CASSVVGGGGNEQFF
many | NA | TRBJ1-2 | TRBV7-2 | TGTGCCAGCAGCTTACGCAGAGGCCATGGCTACACCTTC | CASSLRRGHGYTF
NA | NA | TRBJ2-1 | TRBV6-1 | TGTGCCAGCAGTCACCTACGGGGCTACAATGAGCAGTTCTTC | CASSHLRGYNEQFF
many | TRBD2 | TRBJ2-1 | TRBV5-1 | TGCGCCAGCAGCTTGGGACTAGCGGGAGCCCACGAGCAGTTCTTC | CASSLGLAGAHEQFF
NA | NA | TRBJ1-6 | TRBV6-1 | TGTGCCAGCAGTGAAGCCCGCTCCTATAATTCACCCCTCCACTTT | CASSEARSYNSPLHF
many | TRBD2 | TRBJ2-5 | TRBV19 | TGTGCCAGTAGTACCGAGGGACTAGCGTTAGAAGAGACCCAGTACTTC | CASSTEGLALEETQYF
many | NA | TRBJ1-1 | TRBV11-3 | TGTGCCAGCAGCCCGAGTTGGGGCGAGCCTGAAGCTTTCTTT | CASSPSWGEPEAFF
few | NA | TRBJ2-7 | TRBV30 | TGTGCCTGGTCCCCTGGTTACGAGCAGTACTTC | CAWSPGYEQYF
NA | NA | TRBJ2-1 | TRBV19 | TGTGCCAGTAGTATACGGGGGGCGAAGGGGGGATTGAATGAGCAGTTCTTC | CASSIRGAKGGLNEQFF
many | TRBD1 | TRBJ1-2 | TRBV7-9 | TGTGCCAGCAGCTTGGGACAGGGCGATGGCTACACCTTC | CASSLGQGDGYTF
many | NA | TRBJ1-1 | TRBV12-3/TRBV12-4 | TGTGCCAGCAGTTTGCAGGGGTTGGACACTGAAGCTTTCTTT | CASSLQGLDTEAFF
NA | NA | TRBJ2-2 | TRBV9 | TGTGCCAGCAGCGAAAGAAGGGGCCTGAACACCGGGGAGCTGTTTTTT | CASSERRGLNTGELFF
many | NA | TRBJ2-1 | TRBV12-3/TRBV12-4 | TGTGCCAGCACCCAAGGATACAATGAGCAGTTCTTC | CASTQGYNEQFF
many | TRBD2 | TRBJ2-5 | TRBV20-1 | TGCAGTGCTAGAGGGACTAGCGGGAAGGAGACCCAGTACTTC | CSARGTSGKETQYF
few | NA | TRBJ1-1 | TRBV5-8 | TGTGCCAGCAGCCTAGGGTCCTCTCCCCAGGGCACTGAAGCTTTCTTT | CASSLGSSPQGTEAFF
NA | NA | TRBJ2-4 | TRBV4-1 | TGCGCCAGCAGCCAAGTTTTTGGGACCGGGAAAAACATTCAGTACTTC | CASSQVFGTGKNIQYF
many | NA | TRBJ1-2 | TRBV20-1 | TGCAGTGCTGTGACGGGACAAGCTGCGCAAGACGGCTACACCTTC | CSAVTGQAAQDGYTF
few | NA | TRBJ2-1 | TRBV7-9 | TGTGCCAGCAGCTTAGGGTCCGGGGGATATAGTTACTACAATGAGCAGTTCTTC | CASSLGSGGYSYYNEQFF
many | NA | TRBJ1-5 | TRBV4-1 | TGCGCCAGCAGCCAAGATCCCAGGGAGTCAAATCAGCCCCAGCATTTT | CASSQDPRESNQPQHF
many | TRBD1 | TRBJ2-7 | TRBV24-1 | TGTGCCACCAGTGATCCGGGACAGGAGAGCGGGGAGCAGTACTTC | CATSDPGQESGEQYF
many | TRBD2 | TRBJ2-2 | TRBV24-1 | TGTGCCACCAGTGATTTGGCGGGAGGGGTCGGGGAGCTGTTTTTT | CATSDLAGGVGELFF
NA | TRBD1 | TRBJ1-2 | TRBV20-1 | TGCAGTGCTAGAGCCGGGACAGGGAATGGCTACACCTTC | CSARAGTGNGYTF
many | NA | TRBJ1-1 | TRBV7-2 | TGTGCCAGCAGCTTAGTGTCAGACATGAACACTGAAGCTTTCTTT | CASSLVSDMNTEAFF
many | NA | TRBJ2-3 | TRBV5-1 | TGCGCCAGCAGCTTGGTTCCGACAGGCACAGATACGCAGTATTTT | CASSLVPTGTDTQYF
NA | TRBD1 | TRBJ2-5 | TRBV6-1 | TGTGCCAGCCGAGGGGCAGGGGGATTAGGGACCCAGTACTTC | CASRGAGGLGTQYF
many | NA | TRBJ1-3 | TRBV2 | TGTGCCAGCAAGTATGGCCCCGGAAACACCATATATTTT | CASKYGPGNTIYF
many | NA | TRBJ1-1 | TRBV19 | TGTGCCAGTACCCTCACAGTGAACACTGAAGCTTTCTTT | CASTLTVNTEAFF
NA | NA | TRBJ1-6 | TRBV5-1 | TGCGCCAGCAGCTTGGGGCTTGAGGCGGTAAATTCACCCCTCCACTTT | CASSLGLEAVNSPLHF
few | TRBD1 | TRBJ2-7 | TRBV19 | TGTGCCAGTACCTCGGGACAGAGCTACGAGCAGTACTTC | CASTSGQSYEQYF
few | TRBD1 | TRBJ2-7 | TRBV7-9 | TGTGCCAGCAGCTCTGGGACAGGGGGGTACAGCTCCTACGAGCAGTACTTC | CASSSGTGGYSSYEQYF
few | NA | TRBJ2-1 | TRBV5-1 | TGCGCCAGCAGCTTGACGTTCGACAGGAGCCAAACCTTCTACAATGAGCAGTCCTTC | CASSLTFDRSQTFYNEQSF
few | NA | TRBJ2-6 | TRBV19 | TGTGCCAGTACCCCCGCTACTGGGGCCAACGTCCTGACTTTC | CASTPATGANVLTF
NA | NA | TRBJ2-6 | TRBV4-1 | TGTGCCAGCAGCCCGAGAGTAGCAAAGAGTAACTCTGGGGCCAACGTCCTGACTTTC | CASSPRVAKSNSGANVLTF
few | NA | TRBJ2-2 | TRBV2 | TGTGCCAGTTGGGTAGAGGGTAGGGGAATCACCGGGGAGCTGTTTTTT | CASWVEGRGITGELFF
many | TRBD2 | TRBJ2-3 | TRBV10-3 | TGTGCCATCAAGCTCGGGACAAACGGACTAGCGGGAGGCCGCACAGATACGCAGTATTTT | CAIKLGTNGLAGGRTDTQYF
many | NA | TRBJ2-5 | TRBV11-2 | TGTGCCAGCAGCTCTCCTCCGGGCTCAGAGACCCAGTACTTC | CASSSPPGSETQYF
few | TRBD2 | TRBJ2-3 | TRBV27 | TGTGCCAGCAGTTTACTAGCGGGGGGGCTCGGTGATACGCAGTATTTT | CASSLLAGGLGDTQYF
NA | NA | TRBJ1-5 | TRBV20-1 | TGCAGTGCTGGAAGGGGGTATCAGCCCCAGCATTTT | CSAGRGYQPQHF
NA | TRBD1 | TRBJ2-3 | TRBV6-5 | TGTGCCAGCAGTTACTCCTTTGGACAGGGTGTGTCAGATACGCAGTATTTT | CASSYSFGQGVSDTQYF
many | NA | TRBJ2-7 | TRBV5-4 | TGTGCCAGCAGCTACACAGGGACGTTTGAGCAGTACTTC | CASSYTGTFEQYF
many | TRBD2 | TRBJ2-3 | TRBV11-2 | TGTGCCAGCAGCTTGACTAGCGGTACTAGCACAGATACGCAGTATTTT | CASSLTSGTSTDTQYF
NA | TRBD1 | TRBJ2-1 | TRBV10-3 | TGTGCCACCACAGGGGGCCTTCTTGAGCAGTTCTTC | CATTGGLLEQFF
NA | NA | TRBJ1-5 | TRBV19 | TGTGCCAGTAGTATAGAGGGGGGCCGATACAGTCAGCCCCAGCATTTT | CASSIEGGRYSQPQHF
NA | NA | TRBJ2-2 | TRBV14 | TGTGCCAGCAGACCTCTTAACACCGGGGAGCTGTTTTTT | CASRPLNTGELFF
many | NA | TRBJ2-7 | TRBV7-9 | TGTGCCAGCAGCCTAAACTTGCCTACCTACGAGCAGTACTTC | CASSLNLPTYEQYF
many | NA | TRBJ1-1 | TRBV6-1 | TGTGCCAGCAGTGAATTTGGGAGCACTGAAGCTTTCTTT | CASSEFGSTEAFF
few | NA | TRBJ1-4 | TRBV5-1 | TGCGCCAGCAGCTTGGCTCTCGGAAGGAATAATGAAAAACTGTTTTTT | CASSLALGRNNEKLFF
many | TRBD1 | TRBJ1-5 | TRBV19 | TGTGCCAGTAGTATGGGACAGGGCTTTAGCAATCAGCCCCAGCATTTT | CASSMGQGFSNQPQHF
NA | TRBD1 | TRBJ1-3 | TRBV6-4 | TGTGCCAGCAGTGACTCGATTCCCCCGGGACAGGGAGGAAACACCATATATTTT | CASSDSIPPGQGGNTIYF
many | NA | TRBJ2-1 | TRBV6-1 | TGTGCCAGCAGTGTAAATCCTTGGCCCTACAATGAGCAGTTCTTC | CASSVNPWPYNEQFF
NA | TRBD2 | TRBJ2-1 | TRBV15 | TGTGCCACCAGCAGAGATCGGACTAGCGGGGGCGTAAATGAGCAGTTCTTC | CATSRDRTSGGVNEQFF
few | TRBD1 | TRBJ1-2 | TRBV20-1 | TGCAGTGCTAGAGATCATAGGGACAGGTCCCTTGGCTATGGCTACACCTTC | CSARDHRDRSLGYGYTF
NA | NA | TRBJ2-2 | TRBV4-1 | TGCGCCAGCAGCCAAGATCGGGGTCCGATCACCGGGGAGCTGTTTTTT | CASSQDRGPITGELFF